This T cell receptor beta chain was found in a study of T-cell memory formation after mild COVID-19. Study at large: The study found TCR clusters largely donor specific.

The ends lost 2 bases at V and 3 bases at J; junction bases unmatched: 8. Germline V gives CDR1 MNHEY, CDR2 SVGEGT. The CDR3 is made up of 17 amino acids. Study-wide findings and caveats: Contracting CD8+ clones were enriched in EMRA, CD4+ mainly in CM and EM.

TCRdb re-derived calls from the 5' RACE reads in MiXCR, one entry per CDR3 protein. This sample carries 85,000 to 130,000 distinct CDR3 sequences, around 10% of them seen once, and the ten largest clones take 40%. Points on this clonotype: Its antigen is still unknown.

The sequence was collected from a man younger than 35 who had mild COVID-19 (a few samples of this study predate the infection). Cell type and time point are not known. The rearrangement links TRBV6-2 or TRBV6-3 to TRBJ2-3; 10 positions match TRBD2. The specimen was PBMCs or a T cell subset sorted from them (not recorded which). CDR3 bases: TGTGCCAGCAGTTACACGCCACTAGCGGGGTATACAGATACGCAGTATTTT. It translates to CASSYTPLAGYTDTQYF.